The rows below give T cell receptor beta chains drawn from one sample of a study of T-cell memory formation after mild COVID-19. MiXCR, run by TCRdb on the 5' RACE reads, gives a single entry per CDR3 protein. The repertoire holds tens of thousands of distinct CDR3 sequences, 11% to 15% seen once, with 25% to 35% in the top ten. Sample: PBMCs or a T cell subset sorted from them (not recorded which). The source of these receptors is an adult woman who had mild COVID-19 (a few samples of this study predate the infection). Cell type and time point are not known. The conserved cysteine and the conserved F or W are not part of the CDR3 here. Fields, in order: J gene, V gene, CDR3 protein.

>TRBJ2-7|TRBV5-4
ASSPTSGEYYEQY
>TRBJ2-3|TRBV11-3
ASSFRTSGRFGTDTQY
>TRBJ2-7|TRBV10-3
AISESKGRLYEQY
>TRBJ2-3|TRBV9
ASSAGLAGGTDTQY
>TRBJ1-5|TRBV4-3
ASSQGSNQPQH
>TRBJ1-1|TRBV24-1
ATSDTDKNTEAF
>TRBJ2-3|TRBV5-1
ASSLSQGTTDTQY
>TRBJ1-4|TRBV6-1
ASTQETGTGGEKLF
>TRBJ2-1|TRBV9
ASSPRDEQF
>TRBJ2-1|TRBV7-9
ASSTKLGYNEQF
>TRBJ2-7|TRBV20-1
SARNRGSYEQY
>TRBJ2-5|TRBV29-1
SVDLAGIQETQY
>TRBJ2-7|TRBV7-9
ASSSQSTGEQY